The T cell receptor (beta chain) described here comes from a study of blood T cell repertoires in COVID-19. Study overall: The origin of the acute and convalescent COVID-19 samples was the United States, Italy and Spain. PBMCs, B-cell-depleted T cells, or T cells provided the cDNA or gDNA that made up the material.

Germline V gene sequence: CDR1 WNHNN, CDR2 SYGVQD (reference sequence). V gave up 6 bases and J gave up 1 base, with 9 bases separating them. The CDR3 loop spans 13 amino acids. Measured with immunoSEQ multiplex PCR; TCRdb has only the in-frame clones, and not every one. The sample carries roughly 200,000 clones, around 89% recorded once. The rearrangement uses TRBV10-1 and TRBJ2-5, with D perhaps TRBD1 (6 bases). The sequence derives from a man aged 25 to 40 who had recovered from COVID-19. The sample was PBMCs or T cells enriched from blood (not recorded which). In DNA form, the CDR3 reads TGCGCCAGCAGCAGGGGTACCCAAGAGACCCAGTACTTC. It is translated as CASSRGTQETQYF.